This paragraph covers one T cell receptor beta chain sequence. The repertoire was sequenced with immunoSEQ multiplex PCR; TCRdb's copy has only in-frame clones and lacks some. The table records tens of thousands of clones, roughly 92% of them present only once. Trimming shortened V by 4 bases and J by 3 bases, and 14 bases separated the two germline ends. Per the germline V gene, CDR1 is MNHNS and CDR2 is SASEGT. This CDR3 has 15 amino acids. This entry comes from a study of T cell changes during pregnancy in multiple sclerosis. The sequenced sample was peripheral blood. The genes are TRBV6-1 and TRBJ2-3; D is perhaps TRBD1 (5 bases). The sequence derives from a female donor with multiple sclerosis, enrolled in a pregnancy study. The CDR3 DNA is TGTGCCAGCAGTGTCTTACAGGACGCTACAGATACGCAGTATTTT. It codes for CASSVLQDATDTQYF.